Listed here are 2 T cell receptor beta chains from one sample, sequenced in a study of blood T cells in healthy people across ages. The second PCR ran roughly 7 to 12 cycles with a sample-barcoded 5' primer and J-beta primers. TCRdb redid the calling of the 5' RACE reads with MiXCR, one entry per CDR3 protein. This table holds some 1.5 million distinct CDR3 sequences, 35% to 45% found once. Sequenced sample: blood. The receptors come from a woman aged 18-35 years in good health.

The V and J genes are TRBV3-1 and TRBJ2-1, with D uncertain. Trimming took 2 bases from V and 6 from J, leaving 20 bases between them. The CDR3 sequence is 17 residues long. Germline V lookup: CDR1 LGHDT, CDR2 YNNKEL (reference sequence). The CDR3 region has the DNA TGTGCCAGCAGCCAATGGCGGACCGGGTTTATGGTCAATGAGCAGTTCTTC. Its protein product is CASSQWRTGFMVNEQFF.

This clonotype has just one count. This chain links TRBV20-1 with TRBJ1-6; 7 nucleotides line up with TRBD1. The V segment lost 3 bases and the J segment 6 bases; nucleotides outside the gene matches: 8. From germline, CDR1 is DFQATT and CDR2 SNEGSKA (reference sequence). CDR3 length: 15 amino acids. For the CDR3, the DNA is TGCAGTGCTAGGCCCGGGCAGGGGGGTAATTCACCCCTCCACTTT. Translating gives CSARPGQGGNSPLHF.